These 5 T cell receptor beta chains share one sample of origin, sequenced in a study of T cells after yellow fever vaccination. TCRdb processed the 5' RACE reads anew with MiXCR; each CDR3 protein has one entry. The sample holds 300,000 to 400,000 distinct CDR3 sequences; 9.5% to 12% are singletons and the top ten take about 3%. The starting material was CD4+ T cells sorted from PBMCs, obtained 45 days after the yellow fever booster vaccination. These receptors came from a man between 18 and 29 years old who received the YFV17D yellow fever vaccine.

The chain is built from TRBV15 and TRBJ2-2; no definite D call. CDR1 and CDR2 (germline): LNHNV, YYDKDF (reference sequence). The CDR3 length is 16 residues. V lost 1 base, J lost 2 bases, and 11 bases lay in between. The CDR3 sequence: CATSRVLGYNTGELFF. CDR3 coding DNA: TGTGCCACCAGCAGAGTGTTGGGGTATAACACCGGGGAGCTGTTTTTT.

This chain joins TRBV2 and TRBJ1-5; D uncertain. The CDR3 runs to 13 residues. Germline V lookup: CDR1 SNHLY, CDR2 FYNNEI. V lost 6 bases and J lost 5, with 11 bases in between. Written as DNA, the CDR3 is TGTGCCAGCAGGCCATATCAAGATCAGCCCCAGCATTTT. Residues: CASRPYQDQPQHF. Drawing the rest from reference TRBV2 and TRBJ1-5, the complete variable domain is EPEVTQTPSHQVTQMGQEVILRCVPISNHLYFYWYRQILGQKVEFLVSFYNNEISEKSEIFDDQFSVERPDGSNFTLKIRSTKLEDSAMYFCASRPYQDQPQHFGDGTRLSIL.

J is TRBJ1-1 and V is TRBV20-1; no firm D call. Looked up from germline, CDR1 is DFQATT and CDR2 is SNEGSKA (reference sequence). Trimming stripped 0 bases from V and 5 bases from J, with 10 bases between. There are 13 residues in the CDR3. In nucleotides, the CDR3 is TGCAGTGCTAGAGATCCGGGGAGGACTGAAGCTTTCTTT. Protein sequence: CSARDPGRTEAFF.

The chain recombines TRBV7-2 with TRBJ2-5; TRBD2 agrees at 9 bases. Germline V lookup: CDR1 SGHTA, CDR2 FQGNSA. V gave up 5 bases and J gave up 5 bases; unmatched junction bases: 9. This CDR3 is 15 amino acids long. CDR3 amino acids: CASSPRAGGVETQYF. The CDR3 DNA sequence: TGTGCCAGCAGCCCTCGGGCGGGGGGGGTGGAGACCCAGTACTTC. The full variable domain, in which reference TRBV7-2 and TRBJ2-5 provide the parts outside the CDR3, is GAGVSQSPSNKVTEKGKDVELRCDPISGHTALYWYRQSLGQGLEFLIYFQGNSAPDKSGLPSDRFSAERTGGSVSTLTIQRTQQEDSAVYLCASSPRAGGVETQYFGPGTRLLVL.

The rearrangement joins TRBV7-8 to TRBJ1-2; maybe TRBD1 (5 bases). Trimming pared 1 base from V and 7 bases from J, leaving 10 bases between. The CDR3 sequence is 13 residues long. Germline values: CDR1 SGHVS, CDR2 FQNEAQ. Written as DNA, the CDR3 is TGTGCCAGCAGCTTAGAGGGGTTGGCTGGCTACACCTTC. This translates into CASSLEGLAGYTF.